The 8 T cell receptor beta chains below come from one sample, sequenced in a study of T cell changes during pregnancy in multiple sclerosis (dated by TCRdb to the late 2010s). Library preparation was by the immunoSEQ multiplex PCR assay. The source is immuneACCESS, and TCRdb retained only in-frame sequences with V and J called. Part of the clones is not carried over; for the studies checked, unresolved V genes explain less than half of this, and the remainder is unexplained. For this sample there are tens of thousands of clones; roughly 91% appear just once. Clones ranked in the top ten supply around 0.27% of the sample. Sequencing used CD4+ T cells from peripheral blood mononuclear cells, obtained in the second trimester of pregnancy. Source of these receptors: a female donor with multiple sclerosis, enrolled in a pregnancy study.

The chain combines TRBV11-3 with TRBJ2-1; D possibly corresponds to TRBD1 (5 bases). This CDR3 is 16 amino acids long. Germline CDR1 is SGHNT and CDR2 is YENEEA. The germline V and J ends were trimmed by 1 base and 0 bases, with 10 bases remaining between them. The CDR3 spells CASSLGTGNSYNEQFF. The CDR3 DNA is TGTGCCAGCAGCTTAGGAACAGGCAACTCCTACAATGAGCAGTTCTTC.

The chain links TRBV6-5 to TRBJ2-1; 8 nucleotides align to TRBD2. Germline V lookup: CDR1 MNHEY, CDR2 SVGAGI. The CDR3 has 15 amino acids. V shed 2 bases and J 4 bases; nucleotides not matched to a gene: 4. Here the CDR3 reads CASSYTGGGYNEQFF. The CDR3 coding sequence is TGTGCCAGCAGTTACACGGGAGGGGGGTACAATGAGCAGTTCTTC.

The J gene is TRBJ1-5, the V gene TRBV5-6; the match to TRBD1 covers 8 bases. CDR1 and CDR2 (germline): SGHDT, YYEEEE. Unmatched junction bases numbered 3, after V lost 1 base and J lost 3 bases. The CDR3 sequence is 15 residues long. The CDR3 loop is CASSLRGQVNQPQHF. CDR3 coding DNA: TGTGCCAGCAGCTTGAGGGGACAGGTCAATCAGCCCCAGCATTTT.

Here the CDR3 reads CASLERTNYGYTF. The DNA for the CDR3 is TGTGCCTCCCTGGAGAGAACTAACTATGGCTACACCTTC. The gene calls are TRBV6-1 and TRBJ1-2; unclear D gene. Germline V gives CDR1 MNHNS, CDR2 SASEGT. The CDR3 runs to 13 residues. V lost 11 bases, J lost 0 bases, and 13 bases lay in between.

The chain carries TRBV6-1 and TRBJ2-3, with D possibly being TRBD1 (5 bases). CDR1 is MNHNS, CDR2 SASEGT, per germline. The CDR3 contains 16 residues. The V end was cut by 2 bases, the J end by 6 bases, with 18 bases between. The CDR3 DNA is TGTGCCAGCAGTGAAAACAGGATTTACCCTGGGGATACGCAGTATTTT. Encoded protein: CASSENRIYPGDTQYF.

The chain recombines TRBV30 with TRBJ1-1; no definite D call. Trimming stripped 3 bases from V and 0 bases from J, with 11 bases between. Per germline, CDR1 GTSNPN and CDR2 SVGIG (reference sequence). The CDR3 contains 14 residues. CDR3 coding DNA: TGTGCCTGGAGCGGCGGCCTGATGAACACTGAAGCTTTCTTT. It is translated as CAWSGGLMNTEAFF.

This clone was seen once. In DNA form, the CDR3 reads TGTGCCATCAGTGAGCCTGTCCCCGATACGCAGTATTTT. Protein product: CAISEPVPDTQYF. The chain recombines TRBV10-3 with TRBJ2-3, with D hard to call. V shed 2 bases and J shed 6 bases, with 9 bases lying between them. CDR3 length: 13 amino acids. Looked up from germline, CDR1 is ENHRY and CDR2 is SYGVKD.

The chain carries TRBV2 and TRBJ2-7; 14 positions agree with TRBD2. CDR1 SNHLY and CDR2 FYNNEI come from the germline V gene. This CDR3 spans 14 amino acids. The trim removed 6 bases at V and 7 bases at J, leaving 5 bases unmatched. The CDR3 here is CASRGGLAGEEQYF. DNA for the CDR3: TGTGCCAGCAGGGGGGGACTAGCGGGAGAGGAGCAGTACTTC.